These T cell receptor beta chains were read from a single sample in a study of blood T cells in healthy people across ages. MiXCR, run by TCRdb on the 5' RACE reads, gives a single entry per CDR3 protein. Found here are hundreds of thousands of distinct CDR3 sequences, roughly 41% of them singletons; the top ten hold 20% to 25%. Material: blood. These receptors originate from a woman aged 55-69 years in good health. Both conserved end residues are part of each CDR3. The D gene is left open where the match is weak. Size tells how often a clone was seen (once, few, many) or the class of an expanded clone, and some rows leave it out.

clone_size cdr3_length j_call v_call d_call cdr3_aa cdr3_nt
- 14 TRBJ1-4 TRBV20-1 - CSAPDRATNEKLFF TGCAGTGCTCCGGACCGTGCAACTAATGAAAAACTGTTTTTT
few 14 TRBJ1-5 TRBV20-1 - CSASSAYSNQPQHF TGCAGTGCTAGCTCTGCTTATAGCAATCAGCCCCAGCATTTT
- 16 TRBJ2-5 TRBV7-8 - CASSLSVKVGYDEQYF TGTGCCAGCAGCTTGAGCGTTAAGGTCGGTTACGATGAGCAGTACTTC
- 15 TRBJ2-6 TRBV7-9 - CASSFRGNGANVLTF TGTGCCAGCAGCTTCAGGGGTAACGGGGCCAACGTCCTGACTTTC
- 12 TRBJ1-1 TRBV29-1 TRBD1 CSVAGTGGVAFF TGCAGCGTTGCCGGGACAGGGGGTGTAGCTTTCTTT
- 10 TRBJ1-1 TRBV20-1 - CSAGGRGAFF TGCAGTGCCGGGGGACGAGGGGCTTTCTTT
once 15 TRBJ2-3 TRBV5-1 - CASSPGQGDADTQYF TGCGCCAGCAGTCCGGGACAAGGTGACGCAGATACGCAGTATTTT
- 13 TRBJ2-7 TRBV18 TRBD1 CAGSRTGGTEQYF TGTGCCGGCTCACGGACAGGGGGCACCGAGCAGTACTTC
- 12 TRBJ2-7 TRBV20-1 - CSAMQQTYEQYF TGCAGTGCTATGCAGCAGACTTACGAGCAGTACTTC
- 12 TRBJ1-2 TRBV3-1 - CASSRQDYGYTF TGTGCCAGCAGTCGGCAGGACTATGGCTACACCTTC
- 12 TRBJ2-1 TRBV2 TRBD1 CSTGQALDEQFF TGTTCTACGGGACAGGCCCTTGATGAGCAGTTCTTC
few 14 TRBJ1-2 TRBV6-2/TRBV6-3 TRBD1 CASSYPKGAGGYTF TGTGCCAGCAGTTACCCCAAGGGGGCCGGCGGCTACACCTTC
- 12 TRBJ2-1 TRBV7-2 - CASGAGYNGQFF TGTGCCAGCGGAGCGGGTTACAATGGGCAGTTCTTC
- 15 TRBJ2-7 TRBV6-2/TRBV6-3 - CASSYSSRVFNEQYF TGTGCCAGCAGTTACTCGTCCAGGGTCTTCAACGAGCAGTACTTC
few 15 TRBJ2-3 TRBV12-3/TRBV12-4 - CASSFGTPGKDTQYF TGTGCCAGCAGTTTCGGGACCCCGGGGAAAGATACGCAGTATTTT
many 14 TRBJ2-7 TRBV6-5 TRBD1 CASSSRDSSYEQYF TGTGCCAGCAGTAGCCGGGACAGCTCCTACGAGCAGTACTTC
- 15 TRBJ1-5 TRBV6-1 - CAIRRDEYSNQPQHF TGTGCTATCCGCAGGGATGAATATAGCAATCAGCCCCAGCATTTT
- 13 TRBJ1-5 TRBV7-2 TRBD1 CASSTQGSQPQHF TGTGCCAGCAGCACACAGGGGAGTCAGCCCCAGCATTTT
- 11 TRBJ2-3 TRBV20-1 - CSAAVSDTQYF TGCAGTGCGGCGGTCTCAGATACGCAGTATTTT
- 15 TRBJ2-3 TRBV11-3 - CASSFGRLSTDTQYF TGTGCCAGCAGCTTTGGGCGGCTTAGCACAGATACGCAGTATTTT
few 14 TRBJ2-7 TRBV5-5 - CASTLSRASYEQYF TGTGCCAGCACCCTCTCCAGGGCCTCCTACGAGCAGTACTTC
- 16 TRBJ2-3 TRBV4-3 TRBD2 CASSQVGGGVTDTQYF TGCGCCAGCAGCCAAGTTGGCGGGGGGGTCACAGATACGCAGTATTTT
few 16 TRBJ2-5 TRBV6-5 - CASRITGATGQETQYF TGTGCCAGCAGAATCACTGGGGCTACGGGCCAAGAGACCCAGTACTTC
- 15 TRBJ2-3 TRBV20-1 TRBD1 CSARIGTGFKDTQYF TGCAGTGCCCGAATCGGGACAGGGTTTAAAGATACGCAGTATTTT
- 13 TRBJ2-7 TRBV24-1 TRBD2 CATSAGTSYEQYF TGTGCCACCAGTGCCGGGACTAGCTACGAGCAGTACTTC
- 15 TRBJ2-3 TRBV27 - CASSLRGTPTDTQYF TGTGCCAGCAGTTTACGGGGGACCCCCACAGATACGCAGTATTTT
- 16 TRBJ2-1 TRBV4-2 - CASSQDRDTAWIEQFF TGTGCCAGCAGCCAAGACCGGGACACAGCTTGGATTGAGCAGTTCTTC
few 15 TRBJ2-2 TRBV9 TRBD2 CASSVRGGEAGELFF TGTGCCAGCAGCGTCCGGGGGGGAGAAGCCGGGGAGCTGTTTTTT
few 12 TRBJ2-3 TRBV12-3/TRBV12-4 - CASRLREDTQYF TGTGCCAGCAGATTGAGGGAGGATACGCAGTATTTT
- 16 TRBJ2-2 TRBV12-3/TRBV12-4 - CASSLRRATNTGELFF TGTGCCAGCAGTTTAAGGCGGGCCACGAACACCGGGGAGCTGTTTTTT
- 14 TRBJ1-4 TRBV29-1 TRBD1 CSVSMDRVGEKLFF TGCAGCGTCTCTATGGACAGGGTTGGGGAAAAACTGTTTTTT
- 16 TRBJ2-7 TRBV2 TRBD2 CASSEEGWEGLYEQYF TGTGCCAGCAGTGAAGAAGGGTGGGAGGGCCTTTACGAGCAGTACTTC
- 13 TRBJ2-5 TRBV30 TRBD2 CAWTRGGRETQYF TGTGCCTGGACTCGCGGGGGGAGGGAGACCCAGTACTTC
- 13 TRBJ2-7 TRBV11-1 - CASSLASAYEQYF TGTGCCAGCAGCTTAGCGTCAGCCTACGAGCAGTACTTC
- 16 TRBJ2-7 TRBV4-1 TRBD2 CASSQDQGTSHYEQYF TGCGCCAGCAGCCAAGATCAAGGGACTAGTCATTACGAGCAGTACTTC
- 16 TRBJ2-5 TRBV4-2 - CASSPRGGTGEETQYF TGTGCCAGCAGCCCCCGGGGGGGTACAGGGGAAGAGACCCAGTACTTC
- 14 TRBJ1-2 TRBV10-3 TRBD1 CAITQQTGAYGYTF TGTGCCATCACCCAACAAACAGGGGCCTATGGCTACACCTTC
- 13 TRBJ2-7 TRBV20-1 TRBD1 CSARTGTNYEQYF TGCAGTGCCCGGACAGGAACAAACTACGAGCAGTACTTC
- 15 TRBJ2-1 TRBV12-3/TRBV12-4 TRBD2 CASSIGLAGLNEQFF TGTGCCAGCAGTATCGGACTAGCGGGATTGAATGAGCAGTTCTTC
large 11 TRBJ1-4 TRBV20-1 - CSAEAGEKLFF TGCAGTGCAGAGGCGGGCGAAAAACTGTTTTTT
few 15 TRBJ2-1 TRBV10-3 - CAISEVPSVDNEQFF TGTGCCATCAGTGAGGTCCCTAGCGTAGACAATGAGCAGTTCTTC
few 10 TRBJ2-3 TRBV29-1 - CSGGGDTQYF TGCAGCGGAGGGGGGGATACGCAGTATTTT
- 14 TRBJ1-5 TRBV7-8 - CASSLKDSMEPQHF TGTGCCAGCAGTTTAAAGGACAGTATGGAGCCCCAGCATTTT
- 11 TRBJ1-2 TRBV2 - CASFVGRGYTF TGTGCCAGCTTTGTGGGTAGGGGCTACACCTTC
- 16 TRBJ2-3 TRBV6-6 - CASTSHRTPSTDTQYF TGTGCCAGCACCTCACATAGGACACCTAGCACAGATACGCAGTATTTT
few 14 TRBJ2-1 TRBV10-1 TRBD2 CASSSGTTKNEQFF TGCGCCAGCAGTTCCGGGACTACAAAAAATGAGCAGTTCTTC
- 16 TRBJ2-7 TRBV28 TRBD2 CASHSGLAGVPYEQYF TGTGCCAGCCACTCGGGACTAGCGGGGGTACCCTACGAGCAGTACTTC
- 17 TRBJ2-6 TRBV7-2 - CASSFGTARLGANVLTF TGTGCCAGCAGCTTTGGCACAGCCAGACTGGGGGCCAACGTCCTGACTTTC
- 16 TRBJ2-5 TRBV9 - CASSVAKTALLDEQYF TGTGCCAGCAGCGTAGCTAAGACCGCCCTCTTAGATGAGCAGTACTTC
- 16 TRBJ2-5 TRBV12-3/TRBV12-4 TRBD2 CASSFGGLLTEETQYF TGTGCCAGCAGTTTCGGGGGACTATTAACCGAAGAGACCCAGTACTTC
- 12 TRBJ2-5 TRBV5-1 TRBD1 CASSYGQGKQYF TGCGCCAGCAGCTACGGACAGGGCAAGCAGTACTTC
- 15 TRBJ2-3 TRBV7-2 TRBD2 CAGLAGTTSTDTRYF TGTGCCGGACTAGCGGGAACTACTAGCACGGATACGCGGTATTTT
- 13 TRBJ1-6 TRBV20-1 - CSARAQGDSPLHF TGCAGTGCTAGAGCACAGGGAGATTCACCCCTCCACTTT
few 13 TRBJ1-1 TRBV14 TRBD1 CASSQETGSEAFF TGTGCCAGCAGCCAGGAGACAGGGTCAGAAGCTTTCTTT
few 16 TRBJ2-1 TRBV4-1 TRBD2 CASSPQGSGGVNEQFF TGCGCCAGCAGCCCCCAGGGAAGCGGGGGGGTGAATGAGCAGTTCTTC
many 12 TRBJ1-5 TRBV29-1 - CSVGELNQPQHF TGCAGCGTTGGGGAACTAAATCAGCCCCAGCATTTT
- 11 TRBJ1-2 TRBV29-1 - CSVDTSYGYTF TGCAGCGTTGACACCAGCTATGGCTACACCTTC
- 12 TRBJ2-1 TRBV20-1 - CSATTSSNEQFF TGCAGTGCAACGACTAGTTCCAATGAGCAGTTCTTC
- 17 TRBJ2-7 TRBV2 TRBD2 CASRLASGGSDSYEQYF TGTGCCAGCAGGTTGGCTAGCGGGGGGTCGGACTCCTACGAGCAGTACTTC
- 15 TRBJ2-5 TRBV4-1 TRBD2 CASSHAGLAEETQYF TGCGCCAGCAGCCACGCTGGACTAGCGGAAGAGACCCAGTACTTC